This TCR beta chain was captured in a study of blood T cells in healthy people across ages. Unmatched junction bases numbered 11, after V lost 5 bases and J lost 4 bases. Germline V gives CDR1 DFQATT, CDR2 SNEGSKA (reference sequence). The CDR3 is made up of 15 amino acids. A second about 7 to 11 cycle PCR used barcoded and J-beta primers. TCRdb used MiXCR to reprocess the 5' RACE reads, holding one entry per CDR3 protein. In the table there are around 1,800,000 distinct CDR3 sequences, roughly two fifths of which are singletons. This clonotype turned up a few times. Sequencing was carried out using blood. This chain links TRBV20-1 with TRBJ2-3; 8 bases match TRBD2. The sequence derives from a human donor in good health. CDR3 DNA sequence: TGCAGTGCTTCCCCGCCGGGGGGGCATGCAGATACGCAGTATTTT. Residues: CSASPPGGHADTQYF.